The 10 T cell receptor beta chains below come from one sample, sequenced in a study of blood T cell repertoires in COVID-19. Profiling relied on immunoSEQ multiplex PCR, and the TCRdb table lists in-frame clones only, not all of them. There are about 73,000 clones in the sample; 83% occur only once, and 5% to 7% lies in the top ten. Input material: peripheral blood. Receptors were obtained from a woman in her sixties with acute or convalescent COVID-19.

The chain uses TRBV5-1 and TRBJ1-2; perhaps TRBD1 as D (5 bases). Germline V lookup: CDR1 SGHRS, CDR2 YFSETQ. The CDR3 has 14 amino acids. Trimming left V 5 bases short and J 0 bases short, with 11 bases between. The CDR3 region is CASSSGYSNYGYTF. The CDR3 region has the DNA TGCGCCAGCAGTTCAGGGTACTCTAACTATGGCTACACCTTC.

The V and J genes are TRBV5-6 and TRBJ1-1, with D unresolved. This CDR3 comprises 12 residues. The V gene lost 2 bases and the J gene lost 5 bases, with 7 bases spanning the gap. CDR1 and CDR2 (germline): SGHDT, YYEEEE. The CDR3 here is CASSFAGTEAFF. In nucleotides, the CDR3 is TGTGCCAGCAGCTTCGCAGGTACTGAAGCTTTCTTT.

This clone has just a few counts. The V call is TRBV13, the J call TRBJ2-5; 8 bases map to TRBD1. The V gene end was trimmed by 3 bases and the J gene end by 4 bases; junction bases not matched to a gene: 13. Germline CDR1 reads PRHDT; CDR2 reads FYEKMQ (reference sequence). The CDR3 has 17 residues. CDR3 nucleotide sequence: TGTGCCAGCAGCTTGACCCTCCAGGGGGCTGGCCGAGAGACCCAGTACTTC. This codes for CASSLTLQGAGRETQYF.

The DNA for the CDR3 is TGTGCCAGTAGTCCCGGGACTAGCGGGGGGGCCGCGTATTTT. Translation: CASSPGTSGGAAYF. J is TRBJ2-3 and V is TRBV19, with 16 bases fitting TRBD2. V dropped 5 bases and J dropped 14; count of bases not matched to a gene: 7. The CDR3 consists of 14 residues. Germline assignment: CDR1 LNHDA and CDR2 SQIVND (reference sequence).

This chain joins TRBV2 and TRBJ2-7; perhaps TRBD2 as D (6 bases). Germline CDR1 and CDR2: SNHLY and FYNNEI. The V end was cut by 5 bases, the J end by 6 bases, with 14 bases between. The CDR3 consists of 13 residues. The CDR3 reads CASSPGRGIEQYF. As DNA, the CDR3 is TGTGCCAGCAGTCCTGGACGGGGGATCGAGCAGTACTTC.

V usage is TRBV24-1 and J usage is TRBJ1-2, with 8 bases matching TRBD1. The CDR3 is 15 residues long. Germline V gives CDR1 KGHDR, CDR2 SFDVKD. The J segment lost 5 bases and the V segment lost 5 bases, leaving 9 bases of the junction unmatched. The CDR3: CATSGSDRGGYGYTF. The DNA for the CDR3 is TGTGCCACCAGTGGTTCCGACAGGGGAGGATATGGCTACACCTTC.

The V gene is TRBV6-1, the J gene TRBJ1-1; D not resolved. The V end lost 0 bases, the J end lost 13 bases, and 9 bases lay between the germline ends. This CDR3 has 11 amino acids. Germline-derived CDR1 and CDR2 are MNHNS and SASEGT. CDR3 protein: CASSEARVGFF. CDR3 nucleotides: TGTGCCAGCAGTGAAGCGCGGGTAGGTTTCTTT.

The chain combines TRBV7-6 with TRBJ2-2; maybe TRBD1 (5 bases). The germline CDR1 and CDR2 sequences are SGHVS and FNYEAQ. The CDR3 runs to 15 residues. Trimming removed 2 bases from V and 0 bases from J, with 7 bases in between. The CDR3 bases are TGTGCCAGCAGCTTAAGACAGACGAACACCGGGGAGCTGTTTTTT. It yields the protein CASSLRQTNTGELFF.

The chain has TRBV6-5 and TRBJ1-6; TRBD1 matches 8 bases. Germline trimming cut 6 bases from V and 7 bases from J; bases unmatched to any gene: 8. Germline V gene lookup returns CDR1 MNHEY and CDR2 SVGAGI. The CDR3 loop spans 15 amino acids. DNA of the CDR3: TGTGCCAGCAGAGGAGGACAGGGAGGAAATTCACCCCTCCACTTT. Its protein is CASRGGQGGNSPLHF.

DNA of the CDR3: TGTGCCACCAGCAGAGATGCGGGGAATCAGCCCCAGCATTTT. Residues: CATSRDAGNQPQHF. The rearrangement joins TRBV15 to TRBJ1-5; D call uncertain. This CDR3 has 14 amino acids. Trimming left V 0 bases short and J 4 bases short, with 7 bases between. Germline V gene data show CDR1 as LNHNV and CDR2 as YYDKDF (reference sequence).